This T cell receptor beta chain was identified during a study of shared clonotypes between healthy human individuals. General study points: Naive subsets generally had larger estimated richness than memory subsets.

Germline CDR1 reads MNHEY; CDR2 reads SMNVEV (reference sequence). The V gene end was trimmed by 9 bases and the J gene end by 9 bases; junction bases not matched to a gene: 14. CDR3 length equals 13 residues. Some clones are missing from TCRdb's copy, which holds only in-frame ones; the method was immunoSEQ multiplex PCR. The profile covers around 79,000 clones, with 50% to 70% appearing a single time and around 50% taken by the ten largest. Points on this clone: Its antigen is currently unknown.

The chain uses TRBV27 and TRBJ2-7; 7 nucleotides align to TRBD2. The source of this sequence is a man aged 25-40 years in good health. Sequencing was performed on memory CD8+ T cells sorted from blood. Subset here: CD45RO+ cells pooled with CCR7-negative TemRA cells. CDR3 region: CASISGSSRRQYF. The CDR3 nucleotides are TGTGCCAGTATTAGCGGGTCATCAAGGCGGCAGTACTTC.